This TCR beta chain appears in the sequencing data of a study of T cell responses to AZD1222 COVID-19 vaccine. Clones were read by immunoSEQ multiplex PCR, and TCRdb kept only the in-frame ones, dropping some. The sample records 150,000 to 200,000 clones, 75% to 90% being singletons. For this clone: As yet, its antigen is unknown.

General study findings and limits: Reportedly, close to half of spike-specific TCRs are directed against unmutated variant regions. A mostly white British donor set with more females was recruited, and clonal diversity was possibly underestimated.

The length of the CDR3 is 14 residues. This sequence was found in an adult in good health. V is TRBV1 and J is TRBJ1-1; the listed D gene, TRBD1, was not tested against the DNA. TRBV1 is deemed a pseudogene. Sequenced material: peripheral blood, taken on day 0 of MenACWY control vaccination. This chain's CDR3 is CTSIRQGRFTEAFF. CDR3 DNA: TGCACCAGCATCAGACAGGGGAGATTTACTGAAGCTTTCTTT.